This is a list of T cell receptor beta chains from one sample in a study of T cells in Graves' hyperthyroidism and ophthalmopathy. MiXCR, run by TCRdb on the multiplex PCR reads, gives a single entry per CDR3 protein. The table has fewer than 350,000 distinct CDR3 sequences, less than 15% seen once. The sequenced sample consisted of blood. The receptors here all came from a woman younger than 45 with Graves' hyperthyroidism that later progressed to Graves' ophthalmopathy. Both conserved end residues are part of each CDR3. Each record gives: V gene, clone size, D gene, J gene, CDR3 DNA, CDR3 protein. A D gene is named only where the DNA matches it firmly. Only part of the rows carry a size: once, few, many, or a class if the clone is expanded.

TRBV11-3,many,.,TRBJ1-1,TGTGCCAGCAGCTTCGGGGGGAGAAGAGTGAACACTGAAGCTTTCTTT,CASSFGGRRVNTEAFF
TRBV28,many,TRBD1,TRBJ1-2,TGTGCCAGCAGATTAGCAGGGGGAGACTATGGCTACACCTTC,CASRLAGGDYGYTF
TRBV2,many,.,TRBJ2-3,TGTGCCAGCAGAGGGTTGGCAGATACGCAGTATTTT,CASRGLADTQYF
TRBV5-1,.,TRBD1,TRBJ1-1,TGCGCCAGCAGCTCGGGACAGCTCATGAACACTGAAGCTTTCTTT,CASSSGQLMNTEAFF
TRBV27,many,.,TRBJ2-7,TGTGCCAGCAGTTTTCTAGGGGGATCCTACGAGCAGTACTTC,CASSFLGGSYEQYF
TRBV7-3,many,TRBD2,TRBJ2-1,TGTGCCAGCAGCTTAGGGGGACTAAACTACAATGAGCAGTTCTTC,CASSLGGLNYNEQFF
TRBV7-9,many,.,TRBJ2-1,TGTGCCAGCAGCCCAGCGACTAGGTTCAATGAGCAGTTCTTC,CASSPATRFNEQFF
TRBV9,.,TRBD2,TRBJ2-1,TGTGCCAGCAGCGATCGGCTAGCGGGAGGTCTAACCAATGAGCAGTTCTTC,CASSDRLAGGLTNEQFF
TRBV7-2,.,.,TRBJ2-7,TGTGCCAGCAGCTTAGGCGGGACTGCGAACTACGAGCAGTACTTC,CASSLGGTANYEQYF
TRBV19,few,.,TRBJ1-5,TGTGCCAGTAGGAACCTGCGGCAGCCCCAGCATTTT,CASRNLRQPQHF
TRBV19,few,TRBD1,TRBJ1-6,TGTGCCAGTACCCCCGACAGGGGAGACAATTCACCCCTCCACTTT,CASTPDRGDNSPLHF
TRBV30,many,TRBD2,TRBJ2-1,TGTGCCTGGAGTAAAAGCTTGGCGGGAGTTTTAGGCAATGAGCAGTTCTTC,CAWSKSLAGVLGNEQFF
TRBV7-9,many,.,TRBJ1-5,TGTGCCAGCAGCTCAAGGTCGGGAACAGGGAGCTCCCTCAATCAGCCCCAGCATTTT,CASSSRSGTGSSLNQPQHF
TRBV6-5,many,TRBD1,TRBJ2-7,TGTGCCAGCAGTTACTCACCGGACAGGGTCTCCGAGCAGTACTTC,CASSYSPDRVSEQYF
TRBV27,.,TRBD1,TRBJ1-6,TGTGCCAGCAGTGCCGGGACAGGGGGCGCATATTCACCCCTCCACTTT,CASSAGTGGAYSPLHF
TRBV9,.,TRBD2,TRBJ2-1,TGTGCCAGCAGCGGTGCTATTAGCGGGAGTTCCTACAATGAGCAGTTCTTC,CASSGAISGSSYNEQFF
TRBV4-3,.,TRBD1,TRBJ2-7,TGCGCCAGCAGCCAACTGGGACAGGGTAGCGGCGAGCAGTACTTC,CASSQLGQGSGEQYF
TRBV5-1,.,.,TRBJ2-5,TGCGCCAGCAGCTTGTGGATCCAAGACACCCAGTACTTC,CASSLWIQDTQYF
TRBV13,.,TRBD2,TRBJ2-6,TGTGCCAGCATAAGCGGGAGGTTTACGGGAGGGGCCAACGTCCTGACTTTC,CASISGRFTGGANVLTF
TRBV4-3,many,.,TRBJ1-2,TGCGCCAGCAGCCAAGCGCGGACAGTCCCCTATGGCTACACCTTC,CASSQARTVPYGYTF
TRBV20-1,many,.,TRBJ2-5,TGCAGTGCTCCAGCCTCGGTGCAAGAGACCCAGTACTTC,CSAPASVQETQYF
TRBV6-1,many,.,TRBJ2-7,TGTGCCAGCAGTTACTCCACTCACAGCGAAGGAGGCGAGCAGTACTTC,CASSYSTHSEGGEQYF
TRBV12-3/TRBV12-4,.,.,TRBJ2-2,TGTGCCAGCAGTGACGGTTGGGCCACCGGGGAGCTGTTTTTT,CASSDGWATGELFF